This T cell receptor (beta chain) was documented in a study of T cell repertoires in cytomegalovirus infection. Overall study context: Recently identified HLA-C-restricted CMV epitopes and well-studied HLA-B-restricted CMV epitopes were used by the study. A matching HLA type, together with CMV infection, was signaled by public TCR beta signatures.

Concerning this clonotype itself: What it binds is not known.

Germline CDR1 reads SQVTM; CDR2 reads ANQGSEA. This CDR3 has 13 amino acids. The ends were cut back, 3 bases at V and 2 bases at J, with 8 bases in the middle. The study's findings and limits: CMV-specific TCR beta clonotypes restricted by HLA-C were the ones dominating the ex vivo response.

MiXCR, run by TCRdb on the reads, gives a single entry per CDR3 protein. The profile shows about 83,000 distinct CDR3 sequences, approximately 30% of them singletons. The receptor comes from a human donor in good health (CMV status not recorded). Some clones in this sample may be carry-over from other donors' samples. Sample: CD8+ T cells from cultured PBMCs, taken from culture after CMV antigen stimulation. The J gene is TRBJ2-1, the V gene TRBV29-1; D gene uncertain. The CDR3 is CSVDGGTYNEQFF. In nucleotides, the CDR3 is TGCAGCGTTGACGGCGGCACCTACAATGAGCAGTTCTTC.